This T cell receptor beta chain derives from a study of T cells in Graves' hyperthyroidism and ophthalmopathy. About the research overall: The authors collected peripheral blood at initial diagnosis, before any treatment.

The germline CDR1 and CDR2 sequences are SGHAT and FQNNGV. The CDR3 contains 15 residues. Points on this clonotype: A single base separates this from a much larger clone, so it may be a read error.

Exclusions: uncontrolled infection, other autoimmune disease, pregnancy, lactation. This sample holds PBMCs from 8 to 10 ml fresh peripheral blood. Using RNA transcripts as the source, TCR beta CDR3 regions were amplified. HTBI primers were used for first-round RT-PCR of the TCR CDR3. TCRdb re-analysed the multiplex PCR reads in MiXCR, keeping a single row per CDR3 protein. In the table there are approximately 590,000 distinct CDR3 sequences, around a sixth of which are singletons. The TCR was taken from a woman aged 30 to 39 with Graves' hyperthyroidism. The rearrangement joins TRBV11-2 to TRBJ2-1, with a tentative D call TRBD2 (6 bases). The source material was blood. The CDR3 region has the DNA TGTGCCAGCAGTCAATATAGCGGCTCCCACAATGAGCAGTTCTTC. This codes for CASSQYSGSHNEQFF.